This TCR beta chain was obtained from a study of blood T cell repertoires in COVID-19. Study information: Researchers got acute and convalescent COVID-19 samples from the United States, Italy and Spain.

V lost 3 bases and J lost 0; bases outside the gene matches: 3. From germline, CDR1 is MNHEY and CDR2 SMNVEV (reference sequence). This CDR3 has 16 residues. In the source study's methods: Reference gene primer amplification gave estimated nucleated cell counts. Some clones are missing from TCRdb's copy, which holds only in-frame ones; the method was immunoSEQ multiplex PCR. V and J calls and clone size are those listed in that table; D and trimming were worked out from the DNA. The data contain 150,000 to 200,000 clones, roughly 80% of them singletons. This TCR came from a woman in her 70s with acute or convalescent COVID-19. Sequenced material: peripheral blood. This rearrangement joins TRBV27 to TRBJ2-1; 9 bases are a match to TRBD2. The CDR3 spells CASSFVSGSSYNEQFF. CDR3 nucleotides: TGTGCCAGCAGTTTTGTTAGCGGGAGCTCCTACAATGAGCAGTTCTTC.